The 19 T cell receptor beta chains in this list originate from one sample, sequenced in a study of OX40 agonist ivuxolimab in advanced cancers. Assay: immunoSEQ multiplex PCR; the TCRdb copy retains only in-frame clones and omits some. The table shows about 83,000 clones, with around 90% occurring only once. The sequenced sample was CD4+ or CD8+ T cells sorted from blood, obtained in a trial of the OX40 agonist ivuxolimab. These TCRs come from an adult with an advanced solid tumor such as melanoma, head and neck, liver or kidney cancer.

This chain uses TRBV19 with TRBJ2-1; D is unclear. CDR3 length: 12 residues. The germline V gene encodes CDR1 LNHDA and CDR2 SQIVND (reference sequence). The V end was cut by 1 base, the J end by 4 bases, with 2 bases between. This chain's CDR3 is CASSIGYNEQFF. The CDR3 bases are TGTGCCAGTAGTATAGGTTACAATGAGCAGTTCTTC.

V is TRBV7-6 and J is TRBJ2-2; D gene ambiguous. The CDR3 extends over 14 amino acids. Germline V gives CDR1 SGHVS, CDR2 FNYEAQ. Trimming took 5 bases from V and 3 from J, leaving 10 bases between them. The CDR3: CASSPSTDTGELFF. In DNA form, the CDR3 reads TGTGCCAGCAGCCCCTCGACTGACACCGGGGAGCTGTTTTTT.

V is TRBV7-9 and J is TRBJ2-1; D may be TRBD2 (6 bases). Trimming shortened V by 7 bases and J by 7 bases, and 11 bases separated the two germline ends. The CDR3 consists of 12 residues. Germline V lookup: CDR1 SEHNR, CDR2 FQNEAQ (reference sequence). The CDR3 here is CASTWGVNEQFF. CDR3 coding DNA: TGTGCCAGCACCTGGGGGGTTAATGAGCAGTTCTTC. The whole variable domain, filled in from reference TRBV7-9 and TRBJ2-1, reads DTGVSQNPRHKITKRGQNVTFRCDPISEHNRLYWYRQTLGQGPEFLTYFQNEAQLEKSRLLSDRFSAERPKGSFSTLEIQRTEQGDSAMYLCASTWGVNEQFFGPGTRLTVL.

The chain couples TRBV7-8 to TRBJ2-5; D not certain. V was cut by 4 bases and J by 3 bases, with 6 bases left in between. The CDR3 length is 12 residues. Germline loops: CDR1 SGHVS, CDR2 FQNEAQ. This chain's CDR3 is CASSWYEETQYF. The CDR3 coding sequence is TGTGCCAGCAGCTGGTACGAAGAGACCCAGTACTTC.

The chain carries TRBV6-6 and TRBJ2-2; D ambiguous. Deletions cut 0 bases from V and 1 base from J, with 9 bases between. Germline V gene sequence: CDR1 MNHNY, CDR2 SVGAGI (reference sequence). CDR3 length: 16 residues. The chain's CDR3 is CASSYSSRLNTGELFF. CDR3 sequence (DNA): TGTGCCAGCAGTTACTCGAGCAGGCTGAACACCGGGGAGCTGTTTTTT.

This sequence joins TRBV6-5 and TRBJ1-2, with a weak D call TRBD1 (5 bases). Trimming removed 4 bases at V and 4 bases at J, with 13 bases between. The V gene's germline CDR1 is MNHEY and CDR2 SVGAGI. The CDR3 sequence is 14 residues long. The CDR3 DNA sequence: TGTGCCAGCAGTTTGCAGGGTGAGAGCTATGGCTACACCTTC. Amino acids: CASSLQGESYGYTF.

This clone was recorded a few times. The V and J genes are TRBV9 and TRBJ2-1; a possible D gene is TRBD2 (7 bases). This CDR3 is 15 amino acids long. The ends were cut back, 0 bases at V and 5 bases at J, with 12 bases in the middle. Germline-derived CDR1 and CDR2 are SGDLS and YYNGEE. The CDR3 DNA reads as TGTGCCAGCAGCGTAGAGGGGGGGCGTGACAATGAGCAGTTCTTC. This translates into CASSVEGGRDNEQFF. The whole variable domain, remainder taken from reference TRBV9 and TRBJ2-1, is DSGVTQTPKHLITATGQRVTLRCSPRSGDLSVYWYQQSLDQGLQFLIQYYNGEERAKGNILERFSAQQFPDLHSELNLSSLELGDSALYFCASSVEGGRDNEQFFGPGTRLTVL.

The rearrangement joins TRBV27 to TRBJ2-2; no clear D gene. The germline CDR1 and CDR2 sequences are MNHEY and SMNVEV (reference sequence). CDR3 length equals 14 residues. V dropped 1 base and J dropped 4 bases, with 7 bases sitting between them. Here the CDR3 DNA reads TGTGCCAGCAGTTTATATCTCCTCACCGGGGAGCTGTTTTTT. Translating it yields CASSLYLLTGELFF.

The CDR3 DNA reads TGTGCCATCAGTGAGCCCAACAGGGGAACTGAAGCTTTCTTT. Protein product: CAISEPNRGTEAFF. The J gene is TRBJ1-1, the V gene TRBV10-3; 7 nucleotides match TRBD1. The CDR3 loop spans 14 amino acids. With 2 bases clipped from V and 5 bases from J, the junction kept 5 bases outside the gene matches. Germline CDR1 and CDR2: ENHRY and SYGVKD.

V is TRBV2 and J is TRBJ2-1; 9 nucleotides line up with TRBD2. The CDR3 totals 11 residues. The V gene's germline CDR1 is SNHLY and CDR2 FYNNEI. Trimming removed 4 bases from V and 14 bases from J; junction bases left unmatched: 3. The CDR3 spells CASSGLADEFF. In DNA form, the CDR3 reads TGTGCCAGCAGTGGACTAGCGGATGAGTTCTTC.

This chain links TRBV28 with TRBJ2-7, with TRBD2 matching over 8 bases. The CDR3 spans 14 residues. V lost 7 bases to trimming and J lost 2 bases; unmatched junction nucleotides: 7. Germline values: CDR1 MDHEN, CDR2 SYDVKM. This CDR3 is CASTLRGGTYEQYF. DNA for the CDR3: TGTGCCAGCACCCTACGGGGGGGAACCTACGAGCAGTACTTC. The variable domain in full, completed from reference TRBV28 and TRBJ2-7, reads DVKVTQSSRYLVKRTGEKVFLECVQDMDHENMFWYRQDPGLGLRLIYFSYDVKMKEKGDIPEGYSVSREKKERFSLILESASTNQTSMYLCASTLRGGTYEQYFGPGTRLTVT.

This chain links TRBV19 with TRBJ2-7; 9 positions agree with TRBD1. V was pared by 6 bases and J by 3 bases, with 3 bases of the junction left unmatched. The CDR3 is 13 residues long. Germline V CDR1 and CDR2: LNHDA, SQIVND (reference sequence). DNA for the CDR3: TGTGCCAGTAGCCTGGGACAGGGCTACGAGCAGTACTTC. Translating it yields CASSLGQGYEQYF.

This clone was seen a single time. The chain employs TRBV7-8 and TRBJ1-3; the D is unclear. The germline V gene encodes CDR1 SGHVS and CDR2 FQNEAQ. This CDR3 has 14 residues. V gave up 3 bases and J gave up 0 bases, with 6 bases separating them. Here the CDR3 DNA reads TGTGCCAGCAGCTTCTCCGGCTCTGGAAACACCATATATTTT. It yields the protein CASSFSGSGNTIYF.

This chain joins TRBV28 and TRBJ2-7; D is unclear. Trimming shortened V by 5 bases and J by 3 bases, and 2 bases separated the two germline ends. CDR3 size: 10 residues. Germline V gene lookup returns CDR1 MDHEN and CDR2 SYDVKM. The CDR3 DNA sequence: TGTGCCAGCAGTGACTACGAGCAGTACTTC. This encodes CASSDYEQYF.

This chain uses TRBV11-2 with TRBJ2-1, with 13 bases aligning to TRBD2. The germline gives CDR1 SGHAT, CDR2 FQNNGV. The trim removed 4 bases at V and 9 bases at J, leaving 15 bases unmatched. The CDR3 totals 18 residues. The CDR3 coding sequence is TGTGCCAGCAGCTCCCAGCCGGTTTGGACTAGCGGGAGTCTTGAGCAGTTCTTC. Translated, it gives CASSSQPVWTSGSLEQFF.

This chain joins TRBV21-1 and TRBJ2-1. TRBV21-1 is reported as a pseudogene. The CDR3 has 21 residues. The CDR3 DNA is TGTGCCAGCAGCAAAATTTCTTTCGAGCGCACCCGACCGGGACGAAACAATGAGCAGTTCTTC. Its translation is CASSKISFERTRPGRNNEQFF.

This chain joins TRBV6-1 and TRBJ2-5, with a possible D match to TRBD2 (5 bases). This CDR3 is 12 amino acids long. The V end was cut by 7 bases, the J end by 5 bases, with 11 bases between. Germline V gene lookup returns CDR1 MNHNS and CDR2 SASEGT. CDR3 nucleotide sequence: TGTGCCAGCATTGCGGGTTGGGAGACCCAGTACTTC. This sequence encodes CASIAGWETQYF.

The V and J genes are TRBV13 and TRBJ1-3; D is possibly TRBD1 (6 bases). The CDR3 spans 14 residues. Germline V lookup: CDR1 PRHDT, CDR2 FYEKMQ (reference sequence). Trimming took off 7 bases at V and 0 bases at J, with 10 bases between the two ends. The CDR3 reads CASTFRGSGNTIYF. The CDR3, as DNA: TGTGCCAGCACCTTCAGGGGCTCTGGAAACACCATATATTTT. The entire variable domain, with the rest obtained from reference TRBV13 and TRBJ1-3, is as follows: AAGVIQSPRHLIKEKRETATLKCYPIPRHDTVYWYQQGPGQDPQFLISFYEKMQSDKGSIPDRFSAQQFSDYHSELNMSSLELGDSALYFCASTFRGSGNTIYFGEGSWLTVV.

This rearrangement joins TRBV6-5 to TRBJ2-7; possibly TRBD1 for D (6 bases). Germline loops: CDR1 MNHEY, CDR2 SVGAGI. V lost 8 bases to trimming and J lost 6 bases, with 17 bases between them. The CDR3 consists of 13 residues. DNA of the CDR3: TGTGCCAGCGCCCCAGGGGCGCTTTCCGAGCAGTACTTC. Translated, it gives CASAPGALSEQYF.